This T cell receptor beta chain is drawn from a study of blood T cells in healthy people across ages. General observations from the study: Researchers said unsorted PBMCs prevented a conclusive naive versus antigen-experienced comparison. Long-lived donors had more naive CD4+ cells and higher diversity than aged donors.

To note about this clonotype: Its antigen is not known. A clone one base away is much larger, so this may be a read error.

V lost 4 bases, J lost 5 bases, and 9 bases stayed unmatched. The CDR3 totals 16 residues. Germline-derived CDR1 and CDR2 are LGHNA and YNFKEQ. For the second PCR, which ran for about 6 to 11 cycles, a sample-barcoded 5' primer and a J-beta primer mix were used. A single record per CDR3 protein comes from TCRdb applying MiXCR to the 5' RACE reads. The data hold approximately 700,000 distinct CDR3 sequences, with around 32% observed a single time. Specimen: blood. The chain carries TRBV4-2 and TRBJ1-1; TRBD1 matches at 11 bases. This TCR came from a woman aged 80 or over in good health. Here the CDR3 reads CASSPYCGTGGTEAFF. As DNA, the CDR3 is TGTGCCAGCAGCCCCTACTGCGGGACAGGGGGTACTGAAGCTTTCTTT.